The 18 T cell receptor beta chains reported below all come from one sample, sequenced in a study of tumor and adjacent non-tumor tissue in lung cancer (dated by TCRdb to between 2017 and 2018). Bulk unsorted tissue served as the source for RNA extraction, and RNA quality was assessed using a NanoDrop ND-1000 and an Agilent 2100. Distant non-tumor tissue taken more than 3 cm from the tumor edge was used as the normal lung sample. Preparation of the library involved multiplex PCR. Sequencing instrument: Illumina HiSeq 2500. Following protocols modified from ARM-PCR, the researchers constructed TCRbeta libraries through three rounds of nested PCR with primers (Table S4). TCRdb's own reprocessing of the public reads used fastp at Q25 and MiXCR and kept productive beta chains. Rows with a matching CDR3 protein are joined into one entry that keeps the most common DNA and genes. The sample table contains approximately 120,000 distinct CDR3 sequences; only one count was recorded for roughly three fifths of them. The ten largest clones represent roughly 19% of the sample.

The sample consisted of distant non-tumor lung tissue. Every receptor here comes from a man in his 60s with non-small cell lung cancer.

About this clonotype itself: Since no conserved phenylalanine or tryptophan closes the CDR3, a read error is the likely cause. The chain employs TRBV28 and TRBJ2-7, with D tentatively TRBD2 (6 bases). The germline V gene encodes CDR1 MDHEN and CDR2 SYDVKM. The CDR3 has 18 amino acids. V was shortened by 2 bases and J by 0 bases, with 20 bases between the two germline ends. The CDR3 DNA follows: TGTGCCAGCAGTTTACCCGGCTCGGGACTTTGGAGCTCCTACGAGCAGTACTTG. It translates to CASSLPGSGLWSSYEQYL.

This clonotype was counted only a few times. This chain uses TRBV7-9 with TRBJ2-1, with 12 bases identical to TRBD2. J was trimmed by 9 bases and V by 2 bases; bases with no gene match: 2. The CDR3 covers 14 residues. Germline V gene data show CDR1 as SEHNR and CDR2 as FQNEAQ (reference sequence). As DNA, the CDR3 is TGTGCCAGCAGCTTACTAGCGGGGGGGGTTGAGCAGTTCTTC. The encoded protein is CASSLLAGGVEQFF.

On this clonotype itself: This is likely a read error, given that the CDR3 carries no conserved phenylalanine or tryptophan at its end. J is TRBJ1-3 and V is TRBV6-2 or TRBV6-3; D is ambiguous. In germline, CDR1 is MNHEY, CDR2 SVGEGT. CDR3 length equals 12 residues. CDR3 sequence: CASNPSGDTIYS. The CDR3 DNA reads TGTGCCAGCAACCCCTCTGGAGACACCATATATTCT.

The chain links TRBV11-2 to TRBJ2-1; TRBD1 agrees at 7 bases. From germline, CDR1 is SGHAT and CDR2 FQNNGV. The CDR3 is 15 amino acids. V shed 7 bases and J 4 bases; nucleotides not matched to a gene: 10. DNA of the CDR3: TGTGCCAGCACCCAAACAGGGGATCTTTACAATGAGCAGTTCTTC. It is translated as CASTQTGDLYNEQFF.

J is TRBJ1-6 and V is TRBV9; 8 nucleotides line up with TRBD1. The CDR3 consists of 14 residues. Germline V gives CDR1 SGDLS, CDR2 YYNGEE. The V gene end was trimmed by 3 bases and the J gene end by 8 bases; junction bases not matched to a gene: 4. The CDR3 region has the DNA TGTGCCAGCAGCGACCAGGGGGCTGATTCACCCCTCCACTTT. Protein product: CASSDQGADSPLHF.

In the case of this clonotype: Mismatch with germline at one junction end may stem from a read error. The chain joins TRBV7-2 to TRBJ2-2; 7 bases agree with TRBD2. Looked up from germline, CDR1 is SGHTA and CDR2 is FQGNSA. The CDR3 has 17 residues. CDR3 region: CASSPSGGGPVTGEPFF. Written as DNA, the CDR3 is TGTGCCAGCAGCCCCTCGGGGGGAGGGCCTGTCACCGGGGAGCCGTTTTTT. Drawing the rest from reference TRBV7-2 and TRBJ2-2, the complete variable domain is GAGVSQSPSNKVTEKGKDVELRCDPISGHTALYWYRQSLGQGLEFLIYFQGNSAPDKSGLPSDRFSAERTGGSVSTLTIQRTQQEDSAVYLCASSPSGGGPVTGEPFFGEGSRLTVL.

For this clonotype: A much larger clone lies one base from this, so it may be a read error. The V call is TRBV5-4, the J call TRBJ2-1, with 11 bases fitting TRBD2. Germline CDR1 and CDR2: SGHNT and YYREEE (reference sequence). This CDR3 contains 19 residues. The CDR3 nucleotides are TGTGCCAGCAGCTTGTCACTAGCGGGAGCATACAGCTCCTACGATGAGCAGTTCTTC. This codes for CASSLSLAGAYSSYDEQFF. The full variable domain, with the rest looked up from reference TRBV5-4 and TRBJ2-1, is ETGVTQSPTHLIKTRGQQVTLRCSSQSGHNTVSWYQQALGQGPQFIFQYYREEENGRGNFPPRFSGLQFPNYSSELNVNALELDDSALYLCASSLSLAGAYSSYDEQFFGPGTRLTVL.

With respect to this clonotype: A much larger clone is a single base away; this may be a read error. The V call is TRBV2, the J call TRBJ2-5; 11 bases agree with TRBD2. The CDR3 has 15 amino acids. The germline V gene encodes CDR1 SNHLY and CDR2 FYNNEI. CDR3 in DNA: TGTGCCAGCGGAGGACTAGCGGGCCAACAAGAGGCCCAGTACTTC. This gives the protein CASGGLAGQQEAQYF.

The CDR3, as DNA: TGCGCCAGCAGCTTGGACCGGGCCTATAATTCACCCCTCCACTTT. Protein: CASSLDRAYNSPLHF. The rearrangement joins TRBV5-1 to TRBJ1-6; D gene unclear. Trimming removed 0 bases from V and 2 bases from J, with 6 bases in between. From germline, CDR1 is SGHRS and CDR2 YFSETQ. This CDR3 is built from 15 residues.

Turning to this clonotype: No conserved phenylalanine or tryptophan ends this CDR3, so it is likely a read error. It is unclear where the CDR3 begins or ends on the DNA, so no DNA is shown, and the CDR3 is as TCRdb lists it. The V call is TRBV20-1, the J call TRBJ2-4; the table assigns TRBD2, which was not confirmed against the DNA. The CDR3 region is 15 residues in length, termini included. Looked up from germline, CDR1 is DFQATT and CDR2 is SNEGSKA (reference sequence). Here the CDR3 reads CSVRGDSFRGNIRYS.

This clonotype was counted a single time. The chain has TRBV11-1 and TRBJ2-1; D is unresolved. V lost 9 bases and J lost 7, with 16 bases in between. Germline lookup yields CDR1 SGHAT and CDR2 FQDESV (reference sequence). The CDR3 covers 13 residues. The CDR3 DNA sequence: TGTGCCAGTAGATCCGGATCTGTAAATGAGCAGTTCTTC. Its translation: CASRSGSVNEQFF.

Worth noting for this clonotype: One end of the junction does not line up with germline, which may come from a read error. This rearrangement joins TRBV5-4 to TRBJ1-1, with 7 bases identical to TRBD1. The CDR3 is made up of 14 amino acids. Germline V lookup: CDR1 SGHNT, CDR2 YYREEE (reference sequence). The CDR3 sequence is CTSSDDRENTEALF. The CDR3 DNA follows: TGTACCAGCAGCGACGACAGGGAGAACACTGAAGCTTTATTT.

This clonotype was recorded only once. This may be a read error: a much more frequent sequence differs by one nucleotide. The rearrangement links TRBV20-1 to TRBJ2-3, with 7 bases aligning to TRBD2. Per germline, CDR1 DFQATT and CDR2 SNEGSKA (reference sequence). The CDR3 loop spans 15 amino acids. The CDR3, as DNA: TGCAGAGCCAGCGGGGCCCCCGAAAGCACAGATACGCAGTATTTT. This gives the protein CRASGAPESTDTQYF.

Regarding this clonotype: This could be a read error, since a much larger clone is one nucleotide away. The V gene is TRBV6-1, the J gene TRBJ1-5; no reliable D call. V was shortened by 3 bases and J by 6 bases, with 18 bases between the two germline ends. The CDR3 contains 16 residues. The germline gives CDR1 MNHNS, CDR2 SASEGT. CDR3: CASSDGVGLGSQPQHF. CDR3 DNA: TGTGCCAGCAGTGACGGGGTGGGGTTGGGGAGTCAGCCCCAGCATTTT.

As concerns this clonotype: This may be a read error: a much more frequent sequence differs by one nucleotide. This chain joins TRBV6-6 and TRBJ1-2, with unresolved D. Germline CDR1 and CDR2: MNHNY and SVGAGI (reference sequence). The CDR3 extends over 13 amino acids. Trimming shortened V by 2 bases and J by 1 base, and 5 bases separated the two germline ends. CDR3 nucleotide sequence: TGTGCCAGCAGTTACGCTCTTAACTATGGCTACACCTTC. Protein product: CASSYALNYGYTF.

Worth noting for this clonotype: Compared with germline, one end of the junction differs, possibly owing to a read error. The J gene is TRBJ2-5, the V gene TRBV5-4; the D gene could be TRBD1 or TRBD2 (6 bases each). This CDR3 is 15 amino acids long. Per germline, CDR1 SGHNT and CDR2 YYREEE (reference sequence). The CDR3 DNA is TGTACCAGCAGTTTGCCAGCGGAGGGGGGAGAGACCCAGTACTTC. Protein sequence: CTSSLPAEGGETQYF.

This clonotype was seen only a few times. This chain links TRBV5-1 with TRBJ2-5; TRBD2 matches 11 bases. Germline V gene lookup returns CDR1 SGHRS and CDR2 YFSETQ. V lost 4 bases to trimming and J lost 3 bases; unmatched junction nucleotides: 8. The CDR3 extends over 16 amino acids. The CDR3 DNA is TGCGCCAGCAGCCCGAACCTACTAGCGGGAGAAGAGACCCAGTACTTC. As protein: CASSPNLLAGEETQYF.

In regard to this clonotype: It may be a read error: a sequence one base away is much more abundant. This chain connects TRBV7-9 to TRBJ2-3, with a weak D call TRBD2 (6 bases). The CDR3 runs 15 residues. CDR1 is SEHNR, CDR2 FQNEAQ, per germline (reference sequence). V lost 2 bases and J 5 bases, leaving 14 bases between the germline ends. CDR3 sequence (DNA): TGTGCCAGCAGCTTATGGCGACTAGTGGGAGATACGCAGTATTTT. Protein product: CASSLWRLVGDTQYF.